This entry is about one TCR beta chain. No cognate antigen has been identified for it. Trimming takes 5 bases from V and 3 bases from J, and the germline ends sit 10 bases apart. CDR1 and CDR2, looked up from the germline V gene, are MDHEN and SYDVKM. From cysteine to phenylalanine, the CDR3 is 13 amino acids long. Of the read, only the CDR3 DNA is kept; its 39 bases are in frame from base 1. The source of the sample is a study of cytomegalovirus exposure and HLA in healthy donors (TCRdb year 2017). General notes on the study: According to an earlier analysis of several hundred of the donors, about 179 million T cells yielded some 110 million unique TCR beta sequences and around 280 Gb of sequence data. An early release that covered about 600 HLA-typed donors contained approximately 300 gigabases of sequencing data and 80 million or so unique TCR sequences. Of the 350 to 400 genotyped donors, about 84% fell in the genetic ancestry cluster associated with self-reported Caucasian donors. The study aimed to test whether signatures of past pathogen exposure could be identified by cataloging public T cell receptors. The study used immunosequencing to profile the T cell repertoires of approximately 630 subjects and linked those repertoires to cytomegalovirus serostatus. Along with the roughly 670-subject first cohort, a separate validation cohort of over a hundred different subjects was used. High-throughput TCR immunosequencing, statistical association of individual TCRs with disease status, and machine learning were combined to predict cytomegalovirus infection status. To study patterns of TCR occurrence, a later analysis re-analyzed previously published TCR beta repertoires from just over 650 donors and added high-resolution HLA genotyping. The later analysis used no new phenotypic data to find candidate immune exposures, relying instead on TCR beta sequences and their occurrence across donors. An earlier analysis of 500 to 750 of the donors applied high-throughput TCR beta sequencing to assess whether each TCR beta V gene segment acted as functional or pseudogenic. Donor age, sex, ethnicity and CMV serostatus were compiled alongside the repertoire data. Genome-wide SNP genotypes for about 65% of the roughly 670 donors were used in a later genetic analysis, which treated that subset as a discovery cohort. All discovery cohort repertoires had been generated using a single sequencing platform. Class I and class II HLA loci were covered by the typing at four-digit resolution. Typing coverage varied by locus: about 629-630 donors for A, B, C, DRB1 and DQB1; more than 500 for DQA1; more than 600 for DPA1; fewer than 480 for DPB1. Several DR-DQ haplotypes were treated as single units for association and clustering because of strong linkage in the cohort. Among almost 400 genotyped donors of the cohort, an average of approximately 240,000 unique TCR beta nucleotide sequences were sequenced per donor, roughly a sixth of them non-productive. Beyond this particular receptor, the publication reports: In a later analysis, TCR association rates were found to vary across HLA loci, with the most associated TCRs seen for DRB1 alleles and the fewest for HLA-C alleles. In a later genetic analysis, fewer N-insertions in productive TCRs were reported among donors in an Asian-associated ancestry cluster than the roughly 700-donor mean. Most TCR sequences were seen in very few donors, while some public TCRs were found in many individuals. Some IMGT-functional V segments, including TRBV6-2 and TRBV6-3, could not be told apart with the 87-base-pair reads, so those segments were excluded. Compared with equally common non-associated chains, HLA-associated TCR beta chains in a later analysis were more clonally expanded and had lower generation probabilities. Three of the identified cytomegalovirus-associated TCR beta chains were confirmed in vitro to be specific for cytomegalovirus antigens. In a later analysis, 15,000 to 20,000 TCR beta sequences were associated with specific HLA alleles at a false discovery rate of 0.05. Linkage disequilibrium might explain the correlated functional status among segregating V segments, but an unknown experimental factor could not be ruled out. Because some donors lacked HLA typing at each locus, the association tests relied only on the typed subset. Only TCR beta chains were sequenced in this cohort, and the absence of alpha or paired-chain data limited detectable features. The study gave a list of over 150 TCR beta chains associated with cytomegalovirus. Around 16 rarely observed V segments, including chromosome 9 orphons, were excluded from the earlier analysis of a few hundred of the donors because counts were too low. An association between a missense DCLRE1C variant and V-gene and J-gene trimming of TCR beta chains was found in a later genetic analysis and replicated in an independent cohort. The classifier was reported to diagnose cytomegalovirus status with high specificity and sensitivity in both the original and validation cohorts. When HLA alleles, especially DR and DQ, strongly co-occurred, attributing TCR associations to individual alleles was difficult. A later analysis reported that several top co-occurrence clusters appeared linked to parvovirus B19, influenza, CMV and Epstein-Barr virus. CMV serostatus was the only immune exposure information available for the cohort. Presence/absence analyses assumed roughly uniform sequencing depth across donors, an assumption that may not hold. A further reported finding was that TCR beta sequences accurately predicted the HLA-A and HLA-B alleles for most subjects in the first cohort. Broadly in line with IMGT annotations, most TCR beta V segments showed up in productive rearrangements about 87% or about 30% of the time in an earlier analysis of several hundred of the donors. Most CMV-associated TCR beta chains appeared to be HLA-restricted in a later analysis, and the HLA associations seemed to be driven largely by CMV exposure. A group of highly shared sequence variants was considered likely to be a technical artifact of the sequencing pipeline. It was suggested by the authors that the approach could potentially be generalized to other disease states and immunological phenotypes.

The receptor library was made with the immunoSEQ multiplex PCR assay. A mixture of 60 forward primers for TCR Vbeta segments and 13 reverse primers for TCR Jbeta segments was used in the multiplex PCR. The CDR3 region of rearranged TCR beta genes was amplified from genomic DNA by a multiplex PCR assay. The amplified TCR beta libraries were sequenced on the Illumina HiSeq System as 87-base-pair reads. Per the original workflow: A later analysis tallied roughly 80 million unique TCR beta chains across the 666 repertoires, and about 10 million of those chains were shared by two or more donors. Raw reads were error-corrected and collapsed into unique sequences by a nearest-neighbor algorithm in which closely related sequences were merged to remove PCR and sequencing errors. V, D and J gene segments were assigned by aligning CDR3 sequences to IMGT reference sequences. Each retained sequence needed at least a six-nucleotide match to both a V gene segment and a J gene segment. Rearrangements were classified as productive when the CDR3 lacked stop codons and remained in frame with V and J, and all other rearrangements were classified as non-productive. CDR3 was defined according to IMGT convention as the region running from the second conserved V-encoded cysteine to the conserved J-encoded phenylalanine. The earlier analysis of approximately 590 of the donors excluded any sequence lacking an unambiguous match to a single V gene segment. An earlier analysis of a few hundred of the donors classified V segments as functional when productive rearrangements were above 56.7% and as segregating when the standard deviation between donors was above 5%. To diagnose cytomegalovirus status from the catalog of TCR beta chain sequences, a statistical classification framework was built. In a later analysis, V and J genes were assigned by comparing TCR nucleotide sequences against IMGT/GENE-DB human TR gene sequences. Using the TCRdist pipeline, a later analysis assigned CDR3 sequences along with most-parsimonious VDJ recombination scenarios. A later analysis defined each TCR beta chain by its CDR3 amino acid sequence plus V-gene family, and excluded reads lacking a unique V-gene family. In a later analysis, some 600 highly shared, low-generation-probability nucleotide sequences were removed to address suspected cross-contamination and a sequencing artifact. For each public chain, a later analysis derived a clonal expansion index from normalized ranks of inferred template counts within each repertoire. A later analysis computed generation probabilities with a VDJ recombination model fitted to out-of-frame rearrangements, and checked the results against IGoR. Hypergeometric tests were used in a later analysis to score TCR-TCR, TCR-HLA and TCR-CMV co-occurrence, with a repertoire-size bias correction applied to the TCR pairs. To estimate false discovery rates, a later analysis permuted the HLA or CMV assignments 20 times. In a later analysis, co-occurring TCRs were grouped with DBSCAN, and TCRdist sequence similarity was added when clustering was performed within HLA-allele-positive subsets. Repertoires with fewer than 30,000 or more than 120,000 public chains, plus five repertoires with anomalous nucleotide sharing, were excluded from co-occurrence clustering. What TCRdb holds here is the immuneACCESS table cut down to in-frame rearrangements. Part of the clones is not present; checked against another copy, under half of the missing clones reflect an unresolved V gene, and the others are unexplained. That table supplies the V and J calls and clone size; D and trimming were determined from the DNA. The data table for this sample lists about 78,000 clones. Jointly, the top ten make up 6.5% to 8.5% of the sample.

The cohort consisted of 650 to 700 healthy bone marrow donors. At the time of sampling, every cohort member was nominally healthy, though immune exposures that went unrecorded were likely present. The donor was CMV seropositive and belonged to the group of 250 to 300 seropositive cohort members. Each donor provided a peripheral blood sample, and peripheral blood mononuclear cells were used for TCR beta sequencing. The Qiagen DNeasy Blood Extraction Kit was used to extract genomic DNA from the blood cell samples. Sequencing input: PBMCs. The sequence is built from TRBV28 and TRBJ2-5; perhaps TRBD1 is the D gene, with 6 bases matching. The receptor was derived from a female donor in good health and CMV-seropositive. The sequenced DNA: TGTGCCAGCAGTACAGGGAACGAAGAGACCCAGTACTTC. It codes for CASSTGNEETQYF.